These T cell receptor beta chains were read from a single sample in a study of blood T cell repertoires in COVID-19. Assay: immunoSEQ multiplex PCR; the TCRdb copy retains only in-frame clones and omits some. This sample has around 180,000 clones, with 76% found just once. Sequenced material: PBMCs or T cells enriched from blood (not recorded which). These receptors were taken from a woman aged 45 to 65 with acute COVID-19. Each CDR3 is given with its conserved first and last residue. A D gene is named only where the DNA matches it firmly. Expanded clones are given a class, and other clones once, few, many or no size at all.

clone_size j_call v_call d_call cdr3_nt cdr3_aa
NA TRBJ1-1 TRBV7-8 NA TGTGCCAGCAGCCAAAGGGGGGGGCGCGGGACTGAAGCTTTCTTT CASSQRGGRGTEAFF
NA TRBJ2-3 TRBV10-1 NA TGCGCCAGCAGTGTAGCGGAGCCGATCACAGATACGCAGTATTTT CASSVAEPITDTQYF
few TRBJ1-4 TRBV7-9 NA TGTGCCAGCAGCCCACAACTCCACAGGGCCCCTAATGAAAAACTGTTTTTT CASSPQLHRAPNEKLFF
NA TRBJ1-1 TRBV12-3/TRBV12-4 NA TGTGCCAGCAGTTTCGGAGTGGTTGAAGCTTTCTTT CASSFGVVEAFF
NA TRBJ1-2 TRBV6-1 NA TGTGCCAGCAGTGAACAGTATATGGGGCTGTACGGCTACACCTTC CASSEQYMGLYGYTF
NA TRBJ1-6 TRBV7-2 NA TGTGCCAGCAGCCCTGATTCGGGGGGTCGTTCGAATTCACCCCTCCACTTT CASSPDSGGRSNSPLHF
NA TRBJ2-2 TRBV7-3 NA TGTGCCAGCAGCTTATTCATGGCCACCGGGGAGCTGTTTTTT CASSLFMATGELFF
NA TRBJ2-2 TRBV5-4 TRBD1 TGTGCCGCCCAAAAACAGGGGAGACGCACCGGGGAGCTGTTTTTT CAAQKQGRRTGELFF
NA TRBJ2-2 TRBV5-4 NA TGTGCCAGCAGCCTCAGGTGGGCCGACAACGGGGAGCTGTTTTTT CASSLRWADNGELFF
NA TRBJ2-5 TRBV9 NA TGTGCCAGCAGCGAAGGCGGAGAGACCCAGTACTTC CASSEGGETQYF
NA TRBJ1-5 TRBV5-6 TRBD1 TGTGCCAGCAGCATAGGACAGGGGACGCCCCAGCATTTT CASSIGQGTPQHF
once TRBJ1-2 TRBV10-1 NA TGCGCCAGCAGTGAGTCCCGTGGGTTCGGACAAGGGGGCTATGGCTACACCTTC CASSESRGFGQGGYGYTF
NA TRBJ1-2 TRBV12-5 NA TGTGCTAGTGGTGACACAGGGATGGATGGCTACACCTTC CASGDTGMDGYTF
NA TRBJ1-2 TRBV12-3/TRBV12-4 NA TGTGCCAGCAGCACTAGTAACTATGGCTACACCTTC CASSTSNYGYTF
NA TRBJ2-5 TRBV19 NA TGTGCCAGTAGTACACGGGCCGCGGGGCAAGAGACCCAGTACTTC CASSTRAAGQETQYF
NA TRBJ1-5 TRBV6-5 NA TGTGCCAGCAGCATAAGACAGAGCAATCAGCCCCAGCATTTT CASSIRQSNQPQHF
NA TRBJ1-5 TRBV18 NA TGTGCCAGCACAACCACCGGGGGTCAGCCCCAGCATTTT CASTTTGGQPQHF
NA TRBJ1-1 TRBV11-3 TRBD1 TGTGCCAGCAGTACGGGTCACGACAGGGTTGGGCCTGAAGCTTTCTTT CASSTGHDRVGPEAFF
NA TRBJ2-1 TRBV4-1 TRBD1 TGCGCCAGCAGCTCGCCGGGACAGGGGATAGGTGAGCAGTTCTTC CASSSPGQGIGEQFF
many TRBJ2-1 TRBV2 TRBD1 TGTGCCAGCAAAGGGACAGGAGGGAAGTGGTTCTTC CASKGTGGKWFF
NA TRBJ2-3 TRBV28 TRBD2 TGTGCCAGCCACGTGAGCGGGGCCACAGATACGCAGTATTTT CASHVSGATDTQYF
NA TRBJ1-5 TRBV6-5 NA TGTGCCAGCAGTTACTCCCTCGGGAATCAGCCCCAGCATTTT CASSYSLGNQPQHF
NA TRBJ2-5 TRBV12-3/TRBV12-4 NA TGTGCCAGCAGCCGGGAGACCCAGTACTTC CASSRETQYF
NA TRBJ2-3 TRBV5-1 NA TGCGCCAGCAGCTTGTCGGCGGGCCCCACAGATACGCAGTATTTT CASSLSAGPTDTQYF
NA TRBJ2-3 TRBV5-1 NA TGCGCCAGCAGCTTGGCTTCGGAGACAGATACGCAGTATTTT CASSLASETDTQYF
once TRBJ2-3 TRBV9 TRBD2 TGTGCCAGCAGCGGATTTAGCGGGGGGGGTACAGATACGCAGTATTTT CASSGFSGGGTDTQYF
NA TRBJ1-1 TRBV2 NA TGTGCCAGCACCACCACGGACACTGAAGCTTTCTTT CASTTTDTEAFF
many TRBJ1-1 TRBV27 NA TGTGCCAGCAGTTTACGATACGGGGGTAACACTGAAGCTTTCTTT CASSLRYGGNTEAFF
NA TRBJ1-1 TRBV6-5 TRBD1 TGTGCCAGCAGTTACTCGGTCACACAGGGGCGCACTGAAGCTTTCTTT CASSYSVTQGRTEAFF
few TRBJ1-1 TRBV6-5 NA TGTGCCAGCACCCTAGGTATGAACACTGAAGCTTTCTTT CASTLGMNTEAFF
NA TRBJ1-5 TRBV28 TRBD1 TGTGCCAGCAGTTGGGGACAGCCAAATCAGCCCCAGCATTTT CASSWGQPNQPQHF
NA TRBJ1-2 TRBV7-2 TRBD1 TGTGCCAGCACCCCGGGACAGGGGAACTATGGCTACACCTTC CASTPGQGNYGYTF
NA TRBJ1-4 TRBV11-2 TRBD1 TGTGCCAGCAGCTTTGTGGGGCCGACAGGGGAAAAACTGTTTTTT CASSFVGPTGEKLFF
NA TRBJ1-1 TRBV7-9 NA TGTGCCAGCAGCTTAGTTTTCAGGGGTACCCCTGAAGCTTTCTTT CASSLVFRGTPEAFF
NA TRBJ1-1 TRBV5-8 TRBD1 TGTGCCAGCAGCCAGGGACAGCTGGGGACTGAAGCTTTCTTT CASSQGQLGTEAFF
few TRBJ2-1 TRBV4-2 NA TGTGCCAGCAGCCAACAGGTGGGCTATGAGCAGTTCTTC CASSQQVGYEQFF
NA TRBJ1-1 TRBV18 NA TGTGCCAGCTCACCAAGATCAGGGCAGAACACTGAAGCTTTCTTT CASSPRSGQNTEAFF
many TRBJ1-2 TRBV10-2 NA TGCGCCAGCAGTGAGGGCGACAGCTATGGCTACACCTTC CASSEGDSYGYTF
few TRBJ1-2 TRBV4-2 TRBD1 TGTGCCAGCAGCCAAGATGGAGGGGACAGGTTCTACACCTTC CASSQDGGDRFYTF
NA TRBJ2-3 TRBV19 TRBD1 TGTGCCAGTAGCCCGGACAGGCCTTTCCGCGATACGCAGTATTTT CASSPDRPFRDTQYF
NA TRBJ2-5 TRBV24-1 NA TGTGCCACCAGTGATTTCCCTCAAGAGACCCAGTACTTC CATSDFPQETQYF
NA TRBJ2-1 TRBV19 NA TGTGCCAGTAGTGCTCCGGGACATCCCGTGTACAATGAGCAGTTCTTC CASSAPGHPVYNEQFF
NA TRBJ1-4 TRBV7-9 NA TGTGCCAGCAGCTCCCAGGGGCTCAGTGAAAAACTGTTTTTT CASSSQGLSEKLFF
NA TRBJ1-1 TRBV6-5 NA TGTGCCAGCAACCCCCGGGGGGGCCGCACTGAAGCTTTCTTT CASNPRGGRTEAFF
NA TRBJ2-5 TRBV18 TRBD1 TGTGCCAGCTCAGGGGGACAGGGAGAGACCCAGTACTTC CASSGGQGETQYF
NA TRBJ1-1 TRBV4-1 TRBD1 TGCGCCAGCAGCTACGAACAGGGGTCACAAACTGAAGCTTTCTTT CASSYEQGSQTEAFF